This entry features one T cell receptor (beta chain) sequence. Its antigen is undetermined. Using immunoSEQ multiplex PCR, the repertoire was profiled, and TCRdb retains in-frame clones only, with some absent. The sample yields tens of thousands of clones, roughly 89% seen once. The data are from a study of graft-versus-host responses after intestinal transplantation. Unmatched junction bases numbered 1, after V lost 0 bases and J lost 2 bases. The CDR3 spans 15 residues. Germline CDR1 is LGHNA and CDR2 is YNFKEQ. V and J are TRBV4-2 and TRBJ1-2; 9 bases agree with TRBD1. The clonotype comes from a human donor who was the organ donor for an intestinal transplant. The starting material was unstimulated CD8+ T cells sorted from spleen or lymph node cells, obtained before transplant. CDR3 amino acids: CASSQEGQGNYGYTF. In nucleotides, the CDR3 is TGTGCCAGCAGCCAAGAGGGACAGGGAAACTATGGCTACACCTTC.